The sequence of this TCR beta chain was determined in a study of graft-versus-host responses after intestinal transplantation. Background on the study: All of the recipients had induction that used anti-thymocyte globulin, then tacrolimus and steroids for approximately 3 years. Overall study results and limits: Some GvH clones were seen earlier in gut or blood, suggesting intestinal origin.

V dropped 5 bases and J dropped 2 bases, with 13 bases sitting between them. Germline values: CDR1 KGHSH, CDR2 LQKENI. The CDR3 consists of 15 residues. Worth noting for this clone: The antigen remains undetermined.

Sequenced by immunoSEQ multiplex PCR; TCRdb stores in-frame clones only, minus some. Of 85,000 to 100,000 clones listed, less than 95% were seen once; the top ten hold approximately 0.32%. This TCR derives from a human donor who was the organ donor for an intestinal transplant. The starting material was unstimulated CD4+ T cells sorted from spleen or lymph node cells, obtained before transplant. The rearrangement links TRBV18 to TRBJ1-5; D uncertain. The CDR3 reads CASSEQMNGNQPQHF. The CDR3 DNA reads as TGTGCCAGCTCAGAACAGATGAATGGCAATCAGCCCCAGCATTTT.